A selection of T cell receptor beta chains follows, all from one sample in a study of blood T cell repertoires in COVID-19. Assay: immunoSEQ multiplex PCR; the TCRdb copy retains only in-frame clones and omits some. The sample holds a few hundred thousand clones, about 86% seen once. The sample consisted of PBMCs or T cells enriched from blood (not recorded which). The receptors shown here come from a woman between 25 and 40 years old who had been exposed to COVID-19. Both conserved end residues are part of each CDR3. The D gene is left open where the match is weak. A clone size is listed for some rows: how often the clone was seen (once, few, many), or a class if it is expanded.

v_call	d_call	clone_size	j_call	cdr3_nt	cdr3_aa
TRBV28	TRBD1	NA	TRBJ2-7	TGTGCCAGCAGTTTATCAGGGGGCGAGCAGTACTTC	CASSLSGGEQYF
TRBV18	TRBD1	NA	TRBJ2-7	TGTGCCAGCTCGCGCCCGGGACAGGGGAGTATCGAGCAGTACTTC	CASSRPGQGSIEQYF
TRBV29-1	TRBD2	NA	TRBJ2-4	TGCAGCGTTGAAGATGGTCGGGGGGTAGCCAAAAACATTCAGTACTTC	CSVEDGRGVAKNIQYF
TRBV19	NA	few	TRBJ1-5	TGTGCCAGTAGTATCGGACATTATAGCAATCAGCCCCAGCATTTT	CASSIGHYSNQPQHF
TRBV3-1/TRBV3-2	NA	NA	TRBJ1-4	TGTGCCAGCAGCACCTATGGGGCAGTTGAAAAACTGTTTTTT	CASSTYGAVEKLFF
TRBV6-1	NA	NA	TRBJ2-6	TGTGCCAGCAGTGAAGCGGTCGGCTCTGGGGCCAACGTCCTGACTTTC	CASSEAVGSGANVLTF
TRBV6-5	NA	NA	TRBJ2-2	TGTGCCAGCAGTTACTCGAGACTGAACACCGGGGAGCTGTTTTTT	CASSYSRLNTGELFF
TRBV2	TRBD2	NA	TRBJ2-5	TGTGCCAGCAGCCTAGCGGGGGGAGAAAAGCAGACCCAGTACTTC	CASSLAGGEKQTQYF
TRBV4-1	TRBD2	NA	TRBJ2-2	TGCGCCAGCAGCCAAGATGGGCTAGCGGTCCGGAACACCGGGGAGCTGTTTTTT	CASSQDGLAVRNTGELFF
TRBV18	TRBD1	once	TRBJ2-7	TGTGCCAGCTCACCACCGGGGACAGCCTGGGAGCAGTACTTC	CASSPPGTAWEQYF
TRBV12-3/TRBV12-4	TRBD1	NA	TRBJ2-7	TGTGCCAGCAGACGACAGGGGCGTTACGAGCAGTACTTC	CASRRQGRYEQYF
TRBV2	NA	NA	TRBJ1-1	TGTGCCAGCAGTGAAACGGGGGAGGGTACTGAAGCTTTCTTT	CASSETGEGTEAFF
TRBV5-1	TRBD1	NA	TRBJ1-2	TGCGCCAGCAGCGCGGGACAGGGAGGGAGCTATGGCTACACCTTC	CASSAGQGGSYGYTF
TRBV4-2	NA	NA	TRBJ2-7	TGTGCCAGCAGCCAATCGGTTACAGGCCACTACGAGCAGTACTTC	CASSQSVTGHYEQYF
TRBV28	NA	NA	TRBJ1-1	TGTGCCAGCAGTTTATTTGCCAGTCCCAACACTGAAGCTTTCTTT	CASSLFASPNTEAFF
TRBV6-5	TRBD1	NA	TRBJ2-3	TGTGCCAGCAGGTCGGGGACAGGGCGTGTAATGACGCAGTATTTT	CASRSGTGRVMTQYF
TRBV6-5	NA	once	TRBJ2-7	TGTGCCAGCAGTCGCGCGACAGTAACCTACGAGCAGTACTTC	CASSRATVTYEQYF
TRBV10-3	TRBD1	NA	TRBJ2-1	TGTGCCATCAGTGGACAGGGTTACAATGAGCAGTTCTTC	CAISGQGYNEQFF
TRBV3-1/TRBV3-2	TRBD1	NA	TRBJ1-3	TGTGCCAGCAGCCAGCAACAGGGGTTCTCTGGAAACACCATATATTTT	CASSQQQGFSGNTIYF
TRBV30	NA	NA	TRBJ1-5	TGTGCCTGGAGTGAGGGGCCGTACCATCAGCCCCAGCATTTT	CAWSEGPYHQPQHF
TRBV2	NA	NA	TRBJ2-3	TGTGCCAGCCAGGAGGCCAGCACAGATACGCAGTATTTT	CASQEASTDTQYF
TRBV5-1	TRBD1	NA	TRBJ1-3	TGCGCCAGCGTCCGGGACAGTGGAAACACCATATATTTT	CASVRDSGNTIYF
TRBV15	TRBD1	NA	TRBJ2-7	TGTGCCACCAGCAGGGACAGGGGGCGAGAGCAGTACTTC	CATSRDRGREQYF
TRBV2	TRBD2	NA	TRBJ2-5	TGTGCCAGCGGCGGGCTAGCGGGGGCCCAAGAGACCCAGTACTTC	CASGGLAGAQETQYF
TRBV10-1	NA	NA	TRBJ2-7	TGCGCCAGCAGCCAGCGGAGGGACTCGGCCTACGAGCAGTACTTC	CASSQRRDSAYEQYF
TRBV2	TRBD1	NA	TRBJ1-4	TGTGCCTTCGCGGACAGGTCTAATGAAAAACTGTTTTTT	CAFADRSNEKLFF
TRBV27	TRBD1	NA	TRBJ2-1	TGTGCCAGCAGTTTATCGGGGACAGGGTACTCCTACAATGAGCAGTTCTTC	CASSLSGTGYSYNEQFF
TRBV9	NA	NA	TRBJ2-5	TGTGCCAGCAGCGTAGATCCGGACAGCCAAGAGACCCAGTACTTC	CASSVDPDSQETQYF
TRBV14	NA	NA	TRBJ1-4	TGTGCCAGCAGCCATAGTTGGGGAGGGGAAAAACTGTTTTTT	CASSHSWGGEKLFF
TRBV11-2	TRBD1	NA	TRBJ2-7	TGTGCCAGCAGCCGATTGCCGGGTTGGGACAGCGCCTACGAGCAGTACTTC	CASSRLPGWDSAYEQYF
TRBV3-1/TRBV3-2	NA	few	TRBJ1-2	TGTGCCAGCAGCCAAGACCAACAGGGTCCTACCGACGGCTACACCTTC	CASSQDQQGPTDGYTF
TRBV19	TRBD1	NA	TRBJ1-5	TGTGCCAGTAGTCCCTCGGGACAGGGGCAGCCCCAGCATTTT	CASSPSGQGQPQHF
TRBV12-5	TRBD1	NA	TRBJ1-5	TGTGCTAGTGGTCCGGGACAGGGCGGCAATCAGCCCCAGCATTTT	CASGPGQGGNQPQHF